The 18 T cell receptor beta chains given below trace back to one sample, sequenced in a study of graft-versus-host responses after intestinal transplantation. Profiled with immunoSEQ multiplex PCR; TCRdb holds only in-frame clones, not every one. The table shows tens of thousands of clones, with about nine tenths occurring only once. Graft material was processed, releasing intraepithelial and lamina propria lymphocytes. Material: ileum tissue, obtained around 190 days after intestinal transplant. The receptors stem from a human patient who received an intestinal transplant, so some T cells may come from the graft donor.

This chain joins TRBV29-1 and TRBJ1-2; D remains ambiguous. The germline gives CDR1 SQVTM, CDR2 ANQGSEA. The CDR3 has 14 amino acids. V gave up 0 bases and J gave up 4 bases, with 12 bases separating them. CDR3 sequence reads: CSVEDQERGYGYTF. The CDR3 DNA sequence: TGCAGCGTTGAAGACCAGGAACGGGGCTATGGCTACACCTTC.

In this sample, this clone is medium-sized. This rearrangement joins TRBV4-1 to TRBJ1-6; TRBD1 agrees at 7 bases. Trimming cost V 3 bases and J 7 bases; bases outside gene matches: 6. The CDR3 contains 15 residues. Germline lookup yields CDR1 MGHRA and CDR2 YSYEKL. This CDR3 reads CASSQGQHENSPLHF. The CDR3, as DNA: TGCGCCAGCAGCCAGGGACAGCATGAAAATTCACCCCTCCACTTT.

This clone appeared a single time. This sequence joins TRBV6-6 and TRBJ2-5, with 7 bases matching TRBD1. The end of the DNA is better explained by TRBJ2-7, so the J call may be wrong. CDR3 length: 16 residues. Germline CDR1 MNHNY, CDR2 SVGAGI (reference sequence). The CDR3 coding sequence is TGTGCCAGCACGTTCCAGCTCCGGGACAGAACCTACGAGCAGTACTTC. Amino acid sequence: CASTFQLRDRTYEQYF.

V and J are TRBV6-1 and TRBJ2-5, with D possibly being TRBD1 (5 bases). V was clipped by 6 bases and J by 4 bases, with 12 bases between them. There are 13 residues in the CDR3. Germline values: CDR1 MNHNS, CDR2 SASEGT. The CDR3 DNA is TGTGCCAGCAGACAGGTGCCCAGAGAGACCCAGTACTTC. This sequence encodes CASRQVPRETQYF.

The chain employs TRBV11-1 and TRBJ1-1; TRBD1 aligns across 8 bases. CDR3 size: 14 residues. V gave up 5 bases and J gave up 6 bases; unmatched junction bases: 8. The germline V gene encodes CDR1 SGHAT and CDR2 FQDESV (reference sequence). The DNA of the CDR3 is TGTGCCAGCAGCCCAGGACAGGGAAGGGCTGAAGCTTTCTTT. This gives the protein CASSPGQGRAEAFF.

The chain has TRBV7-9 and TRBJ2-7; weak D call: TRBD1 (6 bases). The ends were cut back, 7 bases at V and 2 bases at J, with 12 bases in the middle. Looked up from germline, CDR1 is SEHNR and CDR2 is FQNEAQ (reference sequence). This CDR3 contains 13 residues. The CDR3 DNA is TGTGCCAGCACGGACAGCAGTCCCTACGAGCAGTACTTC. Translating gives CASTDSSPYEQYF. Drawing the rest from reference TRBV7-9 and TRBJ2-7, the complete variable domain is DTGVSQNPRHKITKRGQNVTFRCDPISEHNRLYWYRQTLGQGPEFLTYFQNEAQLEKSRLLSDRFSAERPKGSFSTLEIQRTEQGDSAMYLCASTDSSPYEQYFGPGTRLTVT.

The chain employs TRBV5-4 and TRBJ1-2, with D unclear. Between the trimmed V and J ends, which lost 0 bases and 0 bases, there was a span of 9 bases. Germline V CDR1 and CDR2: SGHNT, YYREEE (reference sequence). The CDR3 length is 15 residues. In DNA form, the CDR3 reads TGTGCCAGCAGCTTGGCCGAACGGTCTAACTATGGCTACACCTTC. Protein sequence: CASSLAERSNYGYTF.

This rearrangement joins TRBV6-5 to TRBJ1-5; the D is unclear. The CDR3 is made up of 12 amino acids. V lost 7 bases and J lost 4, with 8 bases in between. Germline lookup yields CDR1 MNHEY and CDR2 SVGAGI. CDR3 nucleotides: TGTGCCAGCAACGAACCAAATCAGCCCCAGCATTTT. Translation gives CASNEPNQPQHF.

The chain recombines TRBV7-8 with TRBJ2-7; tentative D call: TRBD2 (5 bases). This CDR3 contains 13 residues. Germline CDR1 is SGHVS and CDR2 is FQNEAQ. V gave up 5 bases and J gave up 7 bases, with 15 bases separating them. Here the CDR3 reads CASSPLEEWEQYF. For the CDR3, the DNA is TGTGCCAGCAGCCCACTGGAGGAGTGGGAGCAGTACTTC. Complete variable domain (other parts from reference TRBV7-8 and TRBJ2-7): GAGVSQSPRYKVAKRGQDVALRCDPISGHVSLFWYQQALGQGPEFLTYFQNEAQLDKSGLPSDRFFAERPEGSVSTLKIQRTQQEDSAVYLCASSPLEEWEQYFGPGTRLTVT.

The CDR3: CASSQIDRGSVYEQYF. CDR3 nucleotides: TGTGCCAGCAGCCAGATTGACAGGGGCTCAGTCTACGAGCAGTACTTC. The V and J genes are TRBV2 and TRBJ2-7; 8 bases are shared with TRBD1. The length of the CDR3 is 16 residues. V shed 6 bases, J shed 3 bases, and the junction held 13 bases outside the gene matches. Germline V CDR1 and CDR2: SNHLY, FYNNEI.

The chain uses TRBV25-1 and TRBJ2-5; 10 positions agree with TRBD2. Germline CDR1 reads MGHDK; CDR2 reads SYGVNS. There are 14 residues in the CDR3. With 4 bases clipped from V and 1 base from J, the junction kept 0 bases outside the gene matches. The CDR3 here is CASSASGGQETQYF. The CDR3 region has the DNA TGTGCCAGCAGTGCTAGCGGGGGCCAAGAGACCCAGTACTTC. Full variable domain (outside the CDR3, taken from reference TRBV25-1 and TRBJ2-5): EADIYQTPRYLVIGTGKKITLECSQTMGHDKMYWYQQDPGMELHLIHYSYGVNSTEKGDLSSESTVSRIRTEHFPLTLESARPSHTSQYLCASSASGGQETQYFGPGTRLLVL.

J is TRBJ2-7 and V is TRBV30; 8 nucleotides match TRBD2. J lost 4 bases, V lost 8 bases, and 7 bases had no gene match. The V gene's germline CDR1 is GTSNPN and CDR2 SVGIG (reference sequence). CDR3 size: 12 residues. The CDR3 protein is CATGGAGYEQYF. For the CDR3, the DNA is TGTGCCACCGGGGGGGCTGGATACGAGCAGTACTTC.

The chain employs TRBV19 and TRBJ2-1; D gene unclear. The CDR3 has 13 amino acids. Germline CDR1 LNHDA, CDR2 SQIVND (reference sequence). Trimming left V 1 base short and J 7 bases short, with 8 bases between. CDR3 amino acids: CASSIADGNEQFF. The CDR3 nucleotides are TGTGCCAGTAGTATAGCAGACGGTAATGAGCAGTTCTTC.

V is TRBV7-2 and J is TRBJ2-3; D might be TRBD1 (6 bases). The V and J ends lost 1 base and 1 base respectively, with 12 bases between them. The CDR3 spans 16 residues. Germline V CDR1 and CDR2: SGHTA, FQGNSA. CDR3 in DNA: TGTGCCAGCAGCTTAGGGGCAGGGGCCGGCACAGATACGCAGTATTTT. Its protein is CASSLGAGAGTDTQYF.

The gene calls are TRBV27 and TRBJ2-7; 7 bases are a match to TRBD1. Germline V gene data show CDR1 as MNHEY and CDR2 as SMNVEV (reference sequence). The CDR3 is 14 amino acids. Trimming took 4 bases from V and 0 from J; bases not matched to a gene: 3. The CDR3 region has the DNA TGTGCCAGCAGTTCGACAGGGAGCTCCTACGAGCAGTACTTC. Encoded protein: CASSSTGSSYEQYF.

CDR3 nucleotide sequence: TGTGCCAGCAGCGGGACAGGGGAATCACCCCTCCACTTT. It yields the protein CASSGTGESPLHF. The chain has TRBV2 and TRBJ1-6; 10 bases align to TRBD1. The CDR3 is 13 amino acids. Germline lookup yields CDR1 SNHLY and CDR2 FYNNEI. V shed 6 bases, J shed 10 bases, and the junction held 3 bases outside the gene matches.

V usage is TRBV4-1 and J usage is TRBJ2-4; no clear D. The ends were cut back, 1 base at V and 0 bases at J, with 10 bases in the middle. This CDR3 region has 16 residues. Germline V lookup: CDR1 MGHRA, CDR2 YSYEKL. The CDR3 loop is CASSQGSLIAKNIQYF. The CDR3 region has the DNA TGCGCCAGCAGCCAAGGGTCCTTAATAGCCAAAAACATTCAGTACTTC.

CDR3 protein: CSGGHRGNTEAFF. In nucleotides, the CDR3 is TGCAGCGGTGGGCACAGGGGGAACACTGAAGCTTTCTTT. The rearrangement links TRBV29-1 to TRBJ1-1; TRBD1 matches at 7 bases. The CDR3 covers 13 residues. Germline trimming cut 7 bases from V and 1 base from J; bases unmatched to any gene: 6. CDR1 SQVTM and CDR2 ANQGSEA come from the germline V gene.